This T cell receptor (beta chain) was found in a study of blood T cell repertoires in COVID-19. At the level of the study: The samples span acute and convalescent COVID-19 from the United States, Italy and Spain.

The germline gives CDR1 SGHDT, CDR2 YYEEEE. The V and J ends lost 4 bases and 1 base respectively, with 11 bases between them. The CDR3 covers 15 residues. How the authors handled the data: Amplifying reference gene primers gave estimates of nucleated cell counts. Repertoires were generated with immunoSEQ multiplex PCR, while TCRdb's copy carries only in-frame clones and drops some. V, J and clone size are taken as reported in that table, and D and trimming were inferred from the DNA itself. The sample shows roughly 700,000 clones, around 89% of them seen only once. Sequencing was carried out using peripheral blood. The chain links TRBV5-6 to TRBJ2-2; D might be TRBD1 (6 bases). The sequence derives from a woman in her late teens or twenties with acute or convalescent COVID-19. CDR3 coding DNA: TGTGCCAGCAGCGAATTGGACAGGAACACCGGGGAGCTGTTTTTT. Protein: CASSELDRNTGELFF.